This paragraph covers one T cell receptor beta chain sequence. The data derive from a study of blood T cell repertoires in COVID-19. Study summary: Donors in the United States, Italy and Spain gave samples during acute or convalescent COVID-19. Sample material is recorded as cDNA or gDNA derived from T cells, B-cell-depleted T cells, or PBMCs.

Authors' processing steps: Amplifying reference gene primers gave estimates of nucleated cell counts. The repertoire was sequenced with immunoSEQ multiplex PCR; TCRdb's copy has only in-frame clones and lacks some. The DNA was the basis for D and trimming; V, J and clone size are from that table. The sample lists 150,000 to 200,000 clones, about nine tenths seen once, with over 15% in the top ten. V shed 7 bases and J 6 bases; nucleotides not matched to a gene: 9. Germline CDR1 and CDR2: SGHAT and FQNNGV. The CDR3 has 15 residues. This receptor was identified in a man aged 60 to 75 with active or convalescent COVID-19. Sequencing was done on a sample of peripheral blood. The V and J genes are TRBV11-2 and TRBJ2-1; 10 nucleotides agree with TRBD1. The DNA of the CDR3 is TGTGCCAGCACCCTTTCCGGGACAGGGGTCAATGAGCAGTTCTTC. Its protein product is CASTLSGTGVNEQFF. Combining the CDR3 with reference TRBV11-2 and TRBJ2-1 gives the whole variable domain EAGVAQSPRYKIIEKRQSVAFWCNPISGHATLYWYQQILGQGPKLLIQFQNNGVVDDSQLPKDRFSAERLKGVDSTLKIQPAKLEDSAVYLCASTLSGTGVNEQFFGPGTRLTVL.